Listed below are T cell receptor beta chains from one sample, sequenced in a study of T-cell memory formation after mild COVID-19. Each CDR3 protein gets one entry after TCRdb re-called the 5' RACE reads with MiXCR. The data hold about 400,000 distinct CDR3 sequences, with 24% observed a single time. Specimen: PBMCs or a T cell subset sorted from them (not recorded which). All receptors come from an adult woman who had mild COVID-19 (a few samples of this study predate the infection). Cell type and time point are not known. CDR3s include the opening cysteine and the closing phenylalanine or tryptophan. The D gene is left open where the match is weak. Some rows have no size entry. The others give once, few or many, or a class for an expanded clone.

.,TRBJ1-5,TRBV6-2/TRBV6-3,.,TGTGCCAGCAGTATAGGATGGAGCAATCAGCCCCAGCATTTT,CASSIGWSNQPQHF
TRBD2,TRBJ2-1,TRBV18,.,TGTGCCAGCTCACCACCCAGTAGCGGGAGCCCTGTTGTGCCCAATGAGCAGTTCTTC,CASSPPSSGSPVVPNEQFF
TRBD2,TRBJ2-5,TRBV29-1,.,TGCAGCGTTGTGATAGCGGGGCCTGAGACCCAGTACTTC,CSVVIAGPETQYF
TRBD1,TRBJ1-1,TRBV3-1,.,TGTGCCAGCAGCCAAGAGGACAGGGGGACTGAAGCTTTCTTT,CASSQEDRGTEAFF
.,TRBJ1-3,TRBV12-5,.,TGTGCTAGTGGTTCGAATCCTCTCTCCCGCTCTGGAAACACCATATATTTT,CASGSNPLSRSGNTIYF
TRBD2,TRBJ2-1,TRBV4-3,.,TGCGCCAGCAGCCAAGTTTACGGCCTAGCGGGATACAATGAGCAGTTCTTC,CASSQVYGLAGYNEQFF
.,TRBJ1-6,TRBV7-6,few,TGTGCCAGCAGTGGCCGAGGGTCACCCCTCCACTTT,CASSGRGSPLHF
TRBD1,TRBJ2-7,TRBV20-1,.,TGCAGTGCCAGGGGGCGGCTGAACTACGAGCAGTACTTC,CSARGRLNYEQYF
TRBD2,TRBJ2-3,TRBV20-1,few,TGCTCTCGGGGGGTGACCACAGATACGCAGTATTTT,CSRGVTTDTQYF
.,TRBJ2-7,TRBV21-1,few,TGTGCCAGCAGCAAAGTGGCCCGGCGTCTCGCCTTCTACGAGCAGTACTTC,CASSKVARRLAFYEQYF
.,TRBJ2-3,TRBV7-2,.,TGTGCCAGTTCGGGTGGCGTTGTCCCAGATACGCAGTATTTT,CASSGGVVPDTQYF
TRBD2,TRBJ2-7,TRBV10-3,few,TGTGCCATCAGTGAGTCTGCGGGAGGCCCCTACGAGCAGTACTTC,CAISESAGGPYEQYF
.,TRBJ2-3,TRBV30,.,TGTGCCTGGAGTGTGGGGACCGAAATGGCAGATACGCAGTATTTT,CAWSVGTEMADTQYF
TRBD1,TRBJ1-6,TRBV20-1,.,TGCAGTGCTAAGACAGGGGGTAATGTGGGTTCACCCCTCCACTTT,CSAKTGGNVGSPLHF
.,TRBJ2-1,TRBV7-8,many,TGTGCCAGCAGCTTAGACGGCCACTCCTACAATGAGCAGTTCTTC,CASSLDGHSYNEQFF
.,TRBJ2-3,TRBV30,.,TGTGCCTGGAGTTCCACTGGCACAGATACGCAGTATTTT,CAWSSTGTDTQYF
.,TRBJ1-2,TRBV7-6,.,TGTGCCAGCAGCTTTATCGGGGGTTCCGATAACTATGGCTACACCTTC,CASSFIGGSDNYGYTF
.,TRBJ1-1,TRBV24-1,few,TGTGCCACCAGTGCCGACCTGATGACTGAAGCTTTCTTT,CATSADLMTEAFF
.,TRBJ2-1,TRBV6-6,.,TGTGCCAGCAGTTACTTCTACAATGAGCAGTTCTTC,CASSYFYNEQFF
.,TRBJ1-1,TRBV12-3/TRBV12-4,once,TGTGCCAGCAGTTTAGAACCCGCGATGAACACTGAAGCTTTCTTT,CASSLEPAMNTEAFF
TRBD2,TRBJ2-1,TRBV18,few,TGTGCCAGCTCACCACCGGGAGGGAGGCTAACTTTAATCTCCTACAATGAGCAGTTCTTC,CASSPPGGRLTLISYNEQFF
.,TRBJ1-6,TRBV28,.,TGTGCCAGCAGTTTCAACAAAATCAGGTCACCCCTCCACTTT,CASSFNKIRSPLHF
.,TRBJ1-2,TRBV11-1,.,TGTGCCAGCAGCCTTGGACAGATTTATGGCTACACCTTC,CASSLGQIYGYTF
.,TRBJ2-5,TRBV28,few,TGTGCCAGCAGTTTCCCCTGGGAAGAGACCCAGTACTTC,CASSFPWEETQYF
.,TRBJ2-1,TRBV19,once,TGTGCCAGTAGTATCCAGGCGGTATACAATGAGCAGTTCTTC,CASSIQAVYNEQFF
TRBD2,TRBJ2-1,TRBV3-1,.,TGTGCCAGCAACCCGAGCGGGGCAGCCTACAATGAGCAGTTCTTC,CASNPSGAAYNEQFF
TRBD1,TRBJ1-2,TRBV6-1,.,TGTGCCAGCATACCACAGGGGACCTACTATGGCTACACCTTC,CASIPQGTYYGYTF
.,TRBJ2-1,TRBV19,.,TGTGCCAGTAGTATGGGTCTAGATGTTAACAATGAGCAGTTCTTC,CASSMGLDVNNEQFF
TRBD1,TRBJ2-4,TRBV5-1,.,TGCGCCAGCAGCTTGACCCCGGGACAGGGTGTAAACATTCAGTACTTC,CASSLTPGQGVNIQYF
.,TRBJ2-3,TRBV15,.,TGTGCCACCAGCCAGCGGGTCACAGATACGCAGTATTTT,CATSQRVTDTQYF
.,TRBJ2-3,TRBV5-1,.,TGCGCCAGCAGCTTGGAGGGACTCAAAGCAGATACGCAGTATTTT,CASSLEGLKADTQYF
TRBD2,TRBJ2-1,TRBV20-1,few,TGCAGTGCCCCTAGCGGGAGCTCCTACAATGAGCAGTTCTTC,CSAPSGSSYNEQFF
TRBD1,TRBJ2-7,TRBV5-5,.,TGTGCCAGCAGCGTTTCCGGGACAGGCGACTACGAGCAGTACTTC,CASSVSGTGDYEQYF
.,TRBJ1-5,TRBV5-5,once,TGTGCCAGCAGCCAACAGGTCTCTAGCAATCAGCCCCAGCATTTT,CASSQQVSSNQPQHF
.,TRBJ2-7,TRBV6-6,few,TGTGCCAGCAGTTACTCGGAAGCCTACGAGCAGTACTTC,CASSYSEAYEQYF
.,TRBJ1-2,TRBV5-8,.,TGTGCCAGCAGCTTGACTCGGGGCAGGGGAAGCGGCTACACCTTC,CASSLTRGRGSGYTF
.,TRBJ2-2,TRBV5-5,.,TGTGCCAGCAGCTGGACCGGGACACGGGAGCTGTTTTTT,CASSWTGTRELFF
TRBD2,TRBJ2-7,TRBV12-3/TRBV12-4,.,TGTGCCAGCAGCGGTATACTAGCGGGGTCCTACGAGCAGTACTTC,CASSGILAGSYEQYF
TRBD1,TRBJ1-1,TRBV30,.,TGTGCCTGGAGTCGGGACAGAGTGATGAACACTGAAGCTTTCTTT,CAWSRDRVMNTEAFF
TRBD1,TRBJ2-5,TRBV24-1,.,TGTGCCACCAGTGATCCGGGACAGGGGGAAGAGACCCAGTACTTC,CATSDPGQGEETQYF
TRBD2,TRBJ2-2,TRBV4-1,.,TGCGCCAGCAGGCAACTAGCGCCGGACACCGGGGAGCTGTTTTTT,CASRQLAPDTGELFF
.,TRBJ2-7,TRBV27,.,TGTGCCAGCAGTCCCCAGATGGGGGAGCAGTACTTC,CASSPQMGEQYF
.,TRBJ2-7,TRBV30,many,TGTGCCTGGAGTGCACAACAGTACGGCGAGCAGTACTTC,CAWSAQQYGEQYF
.,TRBJ2-7,TRBV12-3/TRBV12-4,.,TGTGCCAGCAGTTTATATAGGCACTCCTACGAGCAGTACTTC,CASSLYRHSYEQYF
.,TRBJ1-2,TRBV18,.,TGTGCCAGCTCACCCCGGGACGGGGGTGGCTACACCTTC,CASSPRDGGGYTF
.,TRBJ2-7,TRBV11-2,.,TGTGCCAGCAGCGAGGTGGGGTACGAGCAGTACTTC,CASSEVGYEQYF
TRBD2,TRBJ2-3,TRBV5-5,.,TGTGCCAGCAGCTTCAGGGCGGGGGGCACAGATACGCAGTATTTT,CASSFRAGGTDTQYF
TRBD2,TRBJ2-7,TRBV20-1,few,TGCAGTGCTCCACTAGCGGTCGTGGGGGACTACGAGCAGTACTTC,CSAPLAVVGDYEQYF
.,TRBJ2-7,TRBV14,few,TGTGCCAGCAGCCAGCTACAGGGCGAGCAGTACTTC,CASSQLQGEQYF